This TCR beta chain was retrieved from a study of blood T cell repertoires in COVID-19. Background on the study: Acute and convalescent COVID-19 specimens originated in the United States, Italy and Spain.

The CDR3 runs 14 residues. CDR1 is KGHDR and CDR2 is SFDVKD in the germline V gene. The V segment lost 2 bases and the J segment 4 bases; nucleotides outside the gene matches: 1. The table came from immunoSEQ multiplex PCR; TCRdb's copy has only in-frame clones and leaves some out. This table has fewer than 250,000 clones, roughly 80% appearing once. The receptor's source is a woman between 65 and 79 years old with acute or convalescent COVID-19. Sequencing was performed on peripheral blood. The V call is TRBV24-1, the J call TRBJ1-5; TRBD1 agrees at 7 bases. The CDR3 sequence: CATSDSGQNQPQHF. The CDR3 nucleotides are TGTGCCACCAGTGATTCGGGACAGAATCAGCCCCAGCATTTT.